The entry below describes one T cell receptor beta chain. One entry per CDR3 protein results from TCRdb running MiXCR on the reads. The sample contains 560,000 or so distinct CDR3 sequences, approximately 16% of which appear only once. Per the germline V gene, CDR1 is MNHEY and CDR2 is SVGAGI. The V end lost 5 bases, the J end lost 6 bases, and 14 bases lay between the germline ends. The CDR3 is 15 amino acids. The data originate from a study of T cell repertoires in cytomegalovirus infection. Background on the study: CMV infection together with matching HLA type was indicated by public TCR beta signatures.

The sequenced sample was CD8+ T cells from PBMCs. The receptor's source is a human donor in good health (CMV status not recorded). Some clones in this sample may be carry-over from other donors' samples. This chain links TRBV6-5 with TRBJ1-6; D not certain. The CDR3 coding sequence is TGTGCCAGCAGTGTAACATCGGCGGTTAATTCACCCCTCCACTTT. This codes for CASSVTSAVNSPLHF.